The clone carrying this T cell receptor (beta chain) was detected a few times. Trimming removed 5 bases at V and 2 bases at J, with 12 bases between. From germline, CDR1 is LNHDA and CDR2 SQIVND (reference sequence). CDR3 length: 14 residues. Original data processing: For nucleated cells, counts were estimated from reference gene primer amplification. TCRdb's table, derived via immunoSEQ multiplex PCR, lists solely in-frame clones and lacks some. The D gene and trimming were derived from the DNA, and the V and J assignments and clone size from that table. The profile shows 250,000 or so clones, about four fifths of them singletons. The sample comes from a study of blood T cell repertoires in COVID-19. Turning to the study itself: Collection of acute and convalescent COVID-19 samples took place in the United States, Italy and Spain. The analysed material was cDNA or gDNA that came from T cells, B-cell-depleted T cells, or PBMCs.

The rearrangement links TRBV19 to TRBJ1-2; tentative D call: TRBD1 (6 bases). The clonotype comes from a woman between 65 and 79 years old with acute or convalescent COVID-19. The sample was peripheral blood. The CDR3 nucleotides read TGTGCCAGTAGTGCGACAGGAATAAACTATGGCTACACCTTC. This codes for CASSATGINYGYTF.